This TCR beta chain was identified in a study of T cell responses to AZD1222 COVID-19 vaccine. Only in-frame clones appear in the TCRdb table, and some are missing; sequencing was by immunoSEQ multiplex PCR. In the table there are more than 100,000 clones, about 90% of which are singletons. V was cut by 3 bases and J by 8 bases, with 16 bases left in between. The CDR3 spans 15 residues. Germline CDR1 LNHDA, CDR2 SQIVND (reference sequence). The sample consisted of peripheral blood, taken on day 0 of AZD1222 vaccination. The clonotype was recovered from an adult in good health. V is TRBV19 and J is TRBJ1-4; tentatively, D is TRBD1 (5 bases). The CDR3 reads CASSIHTGDVEKLFF. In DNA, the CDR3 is TGTGCCAGTAGTATTCATACAGGAGACGTGGAAAAACTGTTTTTT.